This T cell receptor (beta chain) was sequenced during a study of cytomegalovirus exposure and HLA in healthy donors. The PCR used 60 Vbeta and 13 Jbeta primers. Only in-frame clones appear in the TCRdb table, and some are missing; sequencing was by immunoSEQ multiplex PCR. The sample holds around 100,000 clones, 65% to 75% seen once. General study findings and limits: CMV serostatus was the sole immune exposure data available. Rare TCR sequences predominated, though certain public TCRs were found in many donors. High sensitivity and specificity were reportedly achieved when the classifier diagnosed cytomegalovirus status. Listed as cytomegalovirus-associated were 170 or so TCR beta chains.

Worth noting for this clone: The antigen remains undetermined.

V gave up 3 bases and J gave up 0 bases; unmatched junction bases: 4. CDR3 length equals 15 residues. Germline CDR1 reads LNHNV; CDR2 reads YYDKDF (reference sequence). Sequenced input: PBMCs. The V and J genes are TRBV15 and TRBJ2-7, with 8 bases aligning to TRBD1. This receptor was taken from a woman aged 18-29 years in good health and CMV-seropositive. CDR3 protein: CATSRGGQGSYEQYF. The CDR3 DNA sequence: TGTGCCACCAGCAGGGGAGGACAGGGCTCCTACGAGCAGTACTTC.